This passage covers 27 T cell receptor beta chains from one sample sequenced in a study of blood T cell repertoires in COVID-19. Only in-frame clones appear in the TCRdb table, and some are missing; sequencing was by immunoSEQ multiplex PCR. The sample includes about 94,000 clones, more than 70% seen only once; the top ten take 6% to 9.5%. The material sequenced was peripheral blood. The origin of the receptors is a human donor with acute or convalescent COVID-19. The donor label of this sample is uncertain.

V is TRBV7-2 and J is TRBJ2-1; D unclear. The V end lost 2 bases, the J end lost 12 bases, and 11 bases lay between the germline ends. From germline, CDR1 is SGHTA and CDR2 FQGNSA. The CDR3 spans 12 residues. CDR3 amino acids: CASSLTAIGQFF. The DNA for the CDR3 is TGTGCCAGCAGCTTAACTGCCATCGGGCAGTTCTTC.

This clone occurred a few times. CDR3 in DNA: TGTGCCAGCAGTCCTGACAGGGAGGATCAGCCCCAGCATTTT. It encodes CASSPDREDQPQHF. The V gene is TRBV6-6, the J gene TRBJ1-5; TRBD1 matches 7 bases. The CDR3 is made up of 14 amino acids. Losses at the gene ends were 5 bases for V and 5 bases for J; bases not matched to a gene: 6. From germline, CDR1 is MNHNY and CDR2 SVGAGI (reference sequence).

This sequence joins TRBV28 and TRBJ1-4; 11 nucleotides match TRBD1. Unmatched junction bases numbered 3, after V lost 6 bases and J lost 6 bases. Germline loops: CDR1 MDHEN, CDR2 SYDVKM. This CDR3 comprises 14 residues. This CDR3 reads CASSGQGAYEKLFF. CDR3 nucleotides: TGTGCCAGCAGCGGACAGGGGGCGTATGAAAAACTGTTTTTT. Full variable domain (missing parts from reference TRBV28 and TRBJ1-4): DVKVTQSSRYLVKRTGEKVFLECVQDMDHENMFWYRQDPGLGLRLIYFSYDVKMKEKGDIPEGYSVSREKKERFSLILESASTNQTSMYLCASSGQGAYEKLFFGSGTQLSVL.

J is TRBJ2-2 and V is TRBV30, with 10 positions matching TRBD1. Germline values: CDR1 GTSNPN, CDR2 SVGIG (reference sequence). Trimming at V came to 8 bases and at J to 6 bases, leaving 9 bases not matched to a gene. CDR3 length: 14 residues. CDR3 protein: CATRQGARSGELFF. Written as DNA, the CDR3 is TGTGCCACACGACAGGGGGCGAGGTCCGGGGAGCTGTTTTTT.

This clone was observed a handful of times. J is TRBJ1-5 and V is TRBV2; tentatively, D is TRBD1 (5 bases). This CDR3 has 14 amino acids. Trimming took off 4 bases at V and 5 bases at J, with 12 bases between the two ends. Germline CDR1 is SNHLY and CDR2 is FYNNEI. The DNA for the CDR3 is TGTGCCAGCAGTGCCCGACAGAGCCATCAGCCCCAGCATTTT. It specifies CASSARQSHQPQHF.

The J gene is TRBJ1-3, the V gene TRBV3-1 (or the pseudogene TRBV3-2), with TRBD1 as a possible D gene (5 bases). Deletions cut 2 bases from V and 3 bases from J, with 8 bases between. The germline gives CDR1 LGHDT, CDR2 YNNKEL (reference sequence). CDR3 size: 14 residues. This CDR3 is CASSQQGGGNTIYF. The DNA of the CDR3 is TGTGCCAGCAGCCAACAGGGTGGTGGAAACACCATATATTTT.

The gene calls are TRBV11-2 and TRBJ1-4; 8 bases are a match to TRBD1. The V gene end was trimmed by 1 base and the J gene end by 13 bases; junction bases not matched to a gene: 17. The CDR3 loop spans 17 amino acids. The germline V gene has CDR1 SGHAT and CDR2 FQNNGV. The CDR3: CASSLVGQGAVLAGLFF. The CDR3 DNA reads TGTGCCAGCAGCTTAGTTGGTCAGGGGGCGGTTTTAGCAGGACTGTTTTTT.

The chain carries TRBV28 and TRBJ1-2, with 7 bases identical to TRBD1. The CDR3 sequence is 15 residues long. Germline lookup yields CDR1 MDHEN and CDR2 SYDVKM. The trim removed 6 bases at V and 6 bases at J, leaving 13 bases unmatched. The CDR3 protein is CASSHDRTGSHGYTF. DNA of the CDR3: TGTGCCAGCAGCCATGACCGGACAGGAAGCCATGGCTACACCTTC.

The table lists this clone with a count of one. The CDR3 here is CAWTADRYQETQYF. The DNA of the CDR3 is TGTGCCTGGACCGCGGACAGGTACCAAGAGACCCAGTACTTC. This chain joins TRBV30 and TRBJ2-5; 7 positions match TRBD1. J gave up 0 bases and V 4 bases, and 5 bases lay outside the gene matches. CDR1 is GTSNPN and CDR2 is SVGIG in the germline V gene (reference sequence). This CDR3 contains 14 residues.

This clone occurred once. The chain employs TRBV6-5 and TRBJ1-1; a possible D gene is TRBD1 (6 bases). This CDR3 is built from 13 residues. Per germline, CDR1 MNHEY and CDR2 SVGAGI. Trimming took off 6 bases at V and 4 bases at J, with 12 bases between the two ends. This CDR3 is CASRVRGSTEAFF. In nucleotides, the CDR3 is TGTGCCAGCAGGGTCAGGGGATCCACTGAAGCTTTCTTT.

The V call is TRBV24-1, the J call TRBJ1-2; 9 positions agree with TRBD1. V shed 5 bases, J shed 5 bases, and the junction held 8 bases outside the gene matches. Germline CDR1 KGHDR, CDR2 SFDVKD. This CDR3 region has 15 residues. DNA for the CDR3: TGTGCCACCAGTGCGTCTGGGACAGGGACATATGGCTACACCTTC. Its translation is CATSASGTGTYGYTF.

The rearrangement uses TRBV15 and TRBJ1-3, with D tentatively TRBD1 (6 bases). Per germline, CDR1 LNHNV and CDR2 YYDKDF (reference sequence). CDR3 length equals 17 residues. V was clipped by 5 bases and J by 0 bases, with 17 bases between them. CDR3 DNA sequence: TGTGCCACCAGCCTCCTCTGGGGGCCCAACTCTGGAAACACCATATATTTT. This encodes CATSLLWGPNSGNTIYF.

The CDR3 nucleotides are TGTGCCAGCAGCCCCGGGGGTAGCCAAGATCGATACACCTTC. This encodes CASSPGGSQDRYTF. This chain links TRBV7-9 with TRBJ1-2, with a possible D match to TRBD1 (5 bases). The CDR3 runs to 14 residues. V lost 5 bases and J 11 bases, leaving 21 bases between the germline ends. The germline V gene has CDR1 SEHNR and CDR2 FQNEAQ (reference sequence).

V usage is TRBV6-2 or TRBV6-3 and J usage is TRBJ1-1; D is uncertain. The V end was cut by 2 bases, the J end by 2 bases, with 3 bases between. Germline assignment: CDR1 MNHEY and CDR2 SVGEGT. The CDR3 extends over 12 amino acids. Written as DNA, the CDR3 is TGTGCCAGCAGTTACCCAAACACTGAAGCTTTCTTT. Translation gives CASSYPNTEAFF.

Here the CDR3 DNA reads TGTGCCTGGACTAGCGGAACCTACGAGCAGTACTTC. Protein product: CAWTSGTYEQYF. The V call is TRBV30, the J call TRBJ2-7; 7 bases agree with TRBD2. The CDR3 is 12 amino acids. From germline, CDR1 is GTSNPN and CDR2 SVGIG (reference sequence). V was pared by 4 bases and J by 2 bases, with 2 bases of the junction left unmatched.

This rearrangement joins TRBV9 to TRBJ2-1; the D gene is possibly TRBD2 (6 bases). Trimming pared 4 bases from V and 6 bases from J, leaving 11 bases between. This CDR3 spans 13 amino acids. The germline V gene has CDR1 SGDLS and CDR2 YYNGEE. CDR3 sequence: CASSSSGSNEQFF. In nucleotides, the CDR3 is TGTGCCAGCAGCTCGAGCGGGTCCAATGAGCAGTTCTTC.

The chain recombines TRBV7-9 with TRBJ2-1; 10 bases agree with TRBD1. Germline CDR1 reads SEHNR; CDR2 reads FQNEAQ (reference sequence). V was clipped by 8 bases and J by 4 bases; unmatched bases: 5. The CDR3 is made up of 14 amino acids. CDR3 sequence reads: CASVPGQGYNEQFF. As DNA, the CDR3 is TGTGCCAGCGTCCCGGGACAGGGGTACAATGAGCAGTTCTTC.

V gene TRBV24-1 combines with J gene TRBJ2-3; possibly TRBD1 for D (7 bases). Germline assignment: CDR1 KGHDR and CDR2 SFDVKD. Trimming stripped 1 base from V and 1 base from J, with 14 bases between. CDR3 length: 17 residues. The CDR3 sequence: CATSDFGRRGGTDTQYF. Here the CDR3 DNA reads TGTGCCACCAGTGATTTCGGCCGCAGGGGGGGCACAGATACGCAGTATTTT.

The V gene is TRBV5-1, the J gene TRBJ2-1; possible D gene TRBD2, 6 bases. The CDR3 contains 15 residues. Germline values: CDR1 SGHRS, CDR2 YFSETQ. Deletions cut 10 bases from V and 5 bases from J, with 22 bases between. CDR3 amino acids: CASVLWGDPNNEQFF. The CDR3 coding sequence is TGCGCCTCAGTCCTCTGGGGGGATCCGAACAATGAGCAGTTCTTC.

CDR3 bases: TGTGCCAGCAGCTTAGCCCGAGACATCAATCAGCCCCAGCATTTT. Translated: CASSLARDINQPQHF. This chain uses TRBV7-2 with TRBJ1-5; D unclear. The CDR3 has 15 amino acids. V gave up 0 bases and J gave up 3 bases, with 9 bases separating them. Germline V CDR1 and CDR2: SGHTA, FQGNSA.

The gene calls are TRBV15 and TRBJ2-1, with D possibly TRBD2 on 5 matching bases. The germline V gene has CDR1 LNHNV and CDR2 YYDKDF (reference sequence). The CDR3 covers 13 residues. The V and J ends lost 5 bases and 4 bases respectively, with 9 bases between them. In nucleotides, the CDR3 is TGTGCCACCAGCCGGGGTTCGTACAATGAGCAGTTCTTC. This encodes CATSRGSYNEQFF.

With respect to this clone: This sample also contains other DNA sequences that code for the same CDR3. CDR3 protein: CASSPGQGGSPLHF. The CDR3 DNA sequence: TGTGCCAGCAGCCCAGGACAGGGCGGTTCACCCCTCCACTTT. The rearrangement links TRBV7-9 to TRBJ1-6, with TRBD1 matching over 8 bases. V dropped 5 bases and J dropped 9; count of bases not matched to a gene: 6. The CDR3 length is 14 residues. Germline V lookup: CDR1 SEHNR, CDR2 FQNEAQ (reference sequence).

J is TRBJ2-7 and V is TRBV9; possible D gene TRBD2, 5 bases. V shed 0 bases and J shed 7 bases, with 11 bases lying between them. Germline CDR1 and CDR2: SGDLS and YYNGEE. There are 13 residues in the CDR3. The CDR3 nucleotides read TGTGCCAGCAGCGTAGACAGTCCGGGGGAGCAGTACTTC. Its protein product is CASSVDSPGEQYF.

The chain uses TRBV30 and TRBJ2-3; TRBD2 might be the D (7 bases). The CDR3 covers 13 residues. Per germline, CDR1 GTSNPN and CDR2 SVGIG (reference sequence). Deletions cut 0 bases from V and 4 bases from J, with 8 bases between. This CDR3 is CAWSVGGPDTQYF. CDR3 DNA: TGTGCCTGGAGTGTCGGGGGGCCAGATACGCAGTATTTT.

To note about this clone: Its ends do not fully match the called genes, so a read error is possible. The chain joins TRBV7-8 to TRBJ2-1; tentatively, D is TRBD1 or TRBD2 (5 bases each). The CDR3 spans 18 residues. CDR1 and CDR2 from the germline V gene are SGHVS and FQNEAQ. The CDR3 DNA is TGTGCCAGCAGTTTAGCGCGGTCCGACAGATCCGATAACAATGAGCAGTTCTTC. Its protein is CASSLARSDRSDNNEQFF. Supplemented by reference TRBV7-8 and TRBJ2-1, the full variable domain reads GAGVSQSPRYKVAKRGQDVALRCDPISGHVSLFWYQQALGQGPEFLTYFQNEAQLDKSGLPSDRFFAERPEGSVSTLKIQRTQQEDSAVYLCASSLARSDRSDNNEQFFGPGTRLTVL.

This sequence joins TRBV5-4 and TRBJ2-3, with 11 bases identical to TRBD2. CDR1 and CDR2 from the germline V gene are SGHNT and YYREEE (reference sequence). This CDR3 has 15 residues. V lost 5 bases and J lost 2; bases outside the gene matches: 4. The CDR3, as DNA: TGTGCCAGCAGTAGCGGGGGGGCGTTCACAGATACGCAGTATTTT. This gives the protein CASSSGGAFTDTQYF.

V usage is TRBV28 and J usage is TRBJ2-4, with TRBD1 matching 11 bases. The CDR3 extends over 20 amino acids. The junction had 16 bases not matched to a gene; V was cut back by 3 bases and J by 3 bases. Germline V gene lookup returns CDR1 MDHEN and CDR2 SYDVKM. The CDR3 spells CASSLSVDRGLYGGKNIQYF. The CDR3 DNA reads as TGTGCCAGCAGTTTGTCCGTGGACAGGGGGCTGTATGGAGGCAAAAACATTCAGTACTTC.